This TCR beta chain appears in the sequencing data of a study of blood T cell repertoires in COVID-19. As for the study in general: COVID-19 samples collected from the United States, Italy and Spain covered acute and convalescent phases. Sources were T cells, B-cell-depleted T cells, or PBMCs; the material itself was cDNA or gDNA.

This clone was counted once. Germline V gene sequence: CDR1 SQVTM, CDR2 ANQGSEA. V dropped 3 bases and J dropped 5 bases, with 13 bases sitting between them. The CDR3 has 14 residues. Donors were grouped by their self-reported clinical history. In the study's own analysis: Reference gene primer amplification in the assay estimated nucleated cell counts. TCRdb's copy holds only in-frame clones and misses some; the assay was immunoSEQ multiplex PCR. The V and J calls and clone size come from that table; D and trimming were worked out from the DNA. Of 200,000 to 250,000 clones in the sample, about 87% were seen once.

The gene calls are TRBV29-1 and TRBJ1-4, with D maybe TRBD1 (6 bases). This TCR came from a woman younger than 45 who had been exposed to COVID-19. Sequenced material: PBMCs or T cells enriched from blood (not recorded which). The CDR3 region is CSVDPQGTNEKLFF. DNA for the CDR3: TGCAGCGTTGATCCCCAGGGGACGAATGAAAAACTGTTTTTT.